This T cell receptor (beta chain) was obtained from a study of cytomegalovirus exposure and HLA in healthy donors. Across the whole study: From donors who were HLA-typed, an early data release held around 85 million unique TCRs.

The CDR3 covers 14 residues. Germline assignment: CDR1 SGHNT and CDR2 YYREEE (reference sequence). Trimming took off 6 bases at V and 0 bases at J, with 7 bases between the two ends. The PCR had 60 Vbeta and 13 Jbeta primers. The assay was immunoSEQ multiplex PCR, and TCRdb's table has in-frame clones only and misses some. Of under 150,000 clones listed, around 78% are singletons. Overall study results and limits: Most likely, a cluster of highly shared sequence variants arose as a sequencing artifact. TCR sequences were mostly rare, though some public TCRs occurred in many donors.

With regard to this clone: What it binds is not known.

Source material: PBMCs. V and J are TRBV5-4 and TRBJ1-6, with D uncertain. This TCR derives from a male donor in good health and CMV-seronegative. DNA of the CDR3: TGTGCCAGCACGGGGAGCTCCTATAATTCACCCCTCCACTTT. Protein sequence: CASTGSSYNSPLHF.